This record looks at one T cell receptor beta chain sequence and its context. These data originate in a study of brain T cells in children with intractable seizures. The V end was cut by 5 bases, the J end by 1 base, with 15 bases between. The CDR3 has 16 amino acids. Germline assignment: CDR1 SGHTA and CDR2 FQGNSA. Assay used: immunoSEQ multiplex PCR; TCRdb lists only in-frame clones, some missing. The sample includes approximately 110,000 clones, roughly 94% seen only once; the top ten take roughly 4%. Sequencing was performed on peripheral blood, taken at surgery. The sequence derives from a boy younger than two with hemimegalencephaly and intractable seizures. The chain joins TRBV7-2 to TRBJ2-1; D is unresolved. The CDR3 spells CASSPNLASSYNEQFF. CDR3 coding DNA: TGTGCCAGCAGCCCAAACCTCGCCTCGTCCTACAATGAGCAGTTCTTC.